One sample yielded the 11 T cell receptor beta chains listed below, sequenced in a study of immune evolution from preneoplasia to lung adenocarcinoma. Assay: immunoSEQ multiplex PCR; the TCRdb copy retains only in-frame clones and omits some. This table holds around 2,500 clones, roughly 80% found once. Sequences were obtained from FFPE invasive lung adenocarcinoma tissue. Receptors were obtained from a person aged 55-85 years with invasive lung adenocarcinoma.

V is TRBV10-2 and J is TRBJ2-3; D call uncertain. CDR3 length equals 15 residues. Per the germline V gene, CDR1 is WSHSY and CDR2 is SAAADI. Trimming pared 2 bases from V and 2 bases from J, leaving 11 bases between. CDR3 bases: TGCGCCAGCAGTGAGGTAGCCGGTTACACAGATACGCAGTATTTT. Translating gives CASSEVAGYTDTQYF.

This chain joins TRBV6-1 and TRBJ1-5, with D perhaps TRBD1 (6 bases). CDR1 is MNHNS and CDR2 is SASEGT in the germline V gene. The CDR3 length is 13 residues. The V end was cut by 7 bases, the J end by 3 bases, with 10 bases between. The CDR3 DNA sequence: TGTGCCAGCAAGGACAGCCACAATCAGCCCCAGCATTTT. It specifies CASKDSHNQPQHF.

J is TRBJ1-1 and V is TRBV28; D is unclear. V gave up 5 bases and J gave up 4 bases, with 29 bases separating them. CDR1 is MDHEN, CDR2 SYDVKM, per germline. The CDR3 consists of 19 residues. As DNA, the CDR3 is TGTGCCAGCAGTCCACCGGATATGGGGTTTATAGGGAGCGGCACTGAAGCTTTCTTT. Its protein product is CASSPPDMGFIGSGTEAFF.

This chain connects TRBV11-2 to TRBJ2-7; 9 bases match TRBD1. Trimming took 0 bases from V and 3 from J; bases not matched to a gene: 6. Per germline, CDR1 SGHAT and CDR2 FQNNGV. There are 16 residues in the CDR3. The CDR3: CASSLDPMTGGYEQYF. In DNA form, the CDR3 reads TGTGCCAGCAGCTTAGATCCTATGACAGGGGGCTACGAGCAGTACTTC.

The rearrangement uses TRBV14 and TRBJ2-7, with D unclear. Germline CDR1 is SGHDN and CDR2 is FVKESK. This CDR3 contains 13 residues. The V end lost 4 bases, the J end lost 0 bases, and 7 bases lay between the germline ends. This CDR3 is CASSPWASYEQYF. The CDR3, as DNA: TGTGCCAGCAGCCCTTGGGCCTCCTACGAGCAGTACTTC.

This clone was picked up a small number of times. The chain joins TRBV10-1 to TRBJ2-7; unclear D gene. V lost 3 bases and J lost 5, with 8 bases in between. Germline CDR1 and CDR2: WNHNN and SYGVQD (reference sequence). CDR3 length: 12 residues. CDR3 sequence: CASSDSGNEQYF. CDR3 sequence (DNA): TGCGCCAGCAGTGATTCGGGCAACGAGCAGTACTTC.

For this clone: At one of its ends the junction is not consistent with the germline gene, which may arise from a read error. This CDR3 is CASIGTANSPFHF. CDR3 nucleotide sequence: TGTGCCAGTATTGGGACAGCTAATTCACCCTTCCACTTT. V gene TRBV19 combines with J gene TRBJ1-6; 7 nucleotides agree with TRBD1. The germline CDR1 and CDR2 sequences are LNHDA and SQIVND (reference sequence). The CDR3 loop spans 13 amino acids.

The rearrangement uses TRBV28 and TRBJ1-4, with 7 bases aligning to TRBD1. CDR3 length equals 14 residues. Trimming cost V 5 bases and J 5 bases; bases outside gene matches: 5. Germline assignment: CDR1 MDHEN and CDR2 SYDVKM. In DNA form, the CDR3 reads TGTGCCAGCAGTCGACAGGGCCTCAATGAAAAACTGTTTTTT. It translates to CASSRQGLNEKLFF.

J is TRBJ1-5 and V is TRBV5-8, with 11 bases fitting TRBD1. Germline CDR1 reads SGHTS; CDR2 reads YDEGEE. V lost 1 base and J lost 3; bases outside the gene matches: 3. The CDR3 covers 16 residues. CDR3 nucleotide sequence: TGTGCCAGCAGCTTGCGGGACAGGGGGTACAATCAGCCCCAGCATTTT. Translating gives CASSLRDRGYNQPQHF.

This clone has just a few counts. The chain uses TRBV9 and TRBJ2-3; D not resolved. CDR1 and CDR2 (germline): SGDLS, YYNGEE. This CDR3 is 15 amino acids long. Trimming stripped 0 bases from V and 4 bases from J, with 12 bases between. CDR3 nucleotides: TGTGCCAGCAGCGTAGAGGACCATGAAGCAGATACGCAGTATTTT. It is translated as CASSVEDHEADTQYF.

This sequence joins TRBV7-9 and TRBJ2-7; possible D gene TRBD2, 6 bases. The length of the CDR3 is 14 residues. Germline V gene data show CDR1 as SEHNR and CDR2 as FQNEAQ (reference sequence). Deletions cut 8 bases from V and 6 bases from J, with 20 bases between. CDR3 nucleotide sequence: TGTGCCAGCTCTCGGGGGAACCCCTTTACCGAGCAGTACTTC. Protein: CASSRGNPFTEQYF. The whole variable domain, filled in from reference TRBV7-9 and TRBJ2-7, reads DTGVSQNPRHKITKRGQNVTFRCDPISEHNRLYWYRQTLGQGPEFLTYFQNEAQLEKSRLLSDRFSAERPKGSFSTLEIQRTEQGDSAMYLCASSRGNPFTEQYFGPGTRLTVT.